The 7 T cell receptor beta chains in this list originate from one sample, sequenced in a study of beta chain features in type 1 diabetes (dated by TCRdb to the late 2010s). These receptors are not linked to any known antigen. Libraries came from the immunoSEQ multiplex PCR assay. The High Capacity cDNA Reverse Transcription Kit was used to reverse transcribe all of the isolated RNA, meaning that expressed TCRB transcripts were what got sequenced. Entries here come from immuneACCESS through TCRdb and include only in-frame sequences with V and J called. Some clones fail to appear in such tables; in the studies checked, an unresolved V gene covers under half of the shortfall, and the cause of the remainder is unknown. The sample table shows 300,000 to 350,000 clones, and around 9.3% are seen once. The top ten clonotypes cover roughly 0.99% of the sample. Study-wide findings and limitations: In all four CD4+ subsets, TCRB CDR3 length was moderately but significantly shorter in type 1 diabetes patients.

Sequenced input: central memory CD4+ T cells from blood. These receptors were taken from a man aged 30-40 years with type 1 diabetes.

The chain recombines TRBV5-1 with TRBJ2-7, with 12 positions matching TRBD1. There are 17 residues in the CDR3. CDR1 SGHRS and CDR2 YFSETQ come from the germline V gene. V lost 4 bases to trimming and J lost 0 bases; unmatched junction nucleotides: 8. Here the CDR3 reads CASSLGGTGGFSYEQYF. DNA of the CDR3: TGCGCCAGCAGCCTCGGAGGGACAGGGGGCTTCTCCTACGAGCAGTACTTC.

In DNA, the CDR3 is TGCGCCAGCACCCGGGGGCGCCAAGAGACCCAGTACTTC. It codes for CASTRGRQETQYF. V and J are TRBV10-2 and TRBJ2-5; D assignment may be TRBD1 or TRBD2 (6 bases each). The CDR3 spans 13 residues. V lost 7 bases to trimming and J lost 1 base, with 10 bases between them. The germline V gene has CDR1 WSHSY and CDR2 SAAADI.

The chain employs TRBV29-1 and TRBJ1-1; D not resolved. Germline CDR1 SQVTM, CDR2 ANQGSEA. V was trimmed by 5 bases and J by 3 bases, leaving 13 bases between them. The CDR3 totals 13 residues. CDR3 sequence: CSVRWALDTEAFF. CDR3 sequence (DNA): TGCAGCGTTAGATGGGCCTTGGACACTGAAGCTTTCTTT.

This clone was detected ten times or more. The gene calls are TRBV7-9 and TRBJ1-1; TRBD1 agrees at 7 bases. This CDR3 is built from 19 residues. Germline values: CDR1 SEHNR, CDR2 FQNEAQ (reference sequence). After removal of 0 bases from V and 0 bases from J, the junction contained 13 bases not matched to a gene. The CDR3 sequence: CASSLAAGRTGAMNTEAFF. In nucleotides, the CDR3 is TGTGCCAGCAGCTTAGCTGCGGGTCGAACAGGGGCCATGAACACTGAAGCTTTCTTT.

This clone has only a few counts. The chain is built from TRBV29-1 and TRBJ1-4, with TRBD1 matching 9 bases. The length of the CDR3 is 13 residues. In germline, CDR1 is SQVTM, CDR2 ANQGSEA. V was clipped by 3 bases and J by 8 bases; unmatched bases: 4. The CDR3 DNA reads as TGCAGCGTTGATGCGACAGGGGGAGAAAAACTGTTTTTT. This codes for CSVDATGGEKLFF.

This clone appeared a few times. CDR3 bases: TGCAGTGCCCAATCCTATGGCTACACCTTC. This encodes CSAQSYGYTF. V gene TRBV20-1 combines with J gene TRBJ1-2; D gene unclear. Between the trimmed V and J ends, which lost 6 bases and 4 bases, there was a span of 6 bases. The germline V gene encodes CDR1 DFQATT and CDR2 SNEGSKA (reference sequence). The length of the CDR3 is 10 residues.

This clone came up a few times. The chain has TRBV7-2 and TRBJ2-2; perhaps TRBD2 as D (6 bases). There are 15 residues in the CDR3. Trimming took 2 bases from V and 1 from J, leaving 8 bases between them. Germline loops: CDR1 SGHTA, CDR2 FQGNSA. CDR3 protein: CASSLWRGNTGELFF. DNA for the CDR3: TGTGCCAGCAGCTTATGGAGGGGGAACACCGGGGAGCTGTTTTTT.